These 14 T cell receptor beta chains were sequenced from one sample in a study of cytomegalovirus exposure and HLA in healthy donors. The PCR made use of 60 Vbeta and 13 Jbeta primers. Repertoires were generated with immunoSEQ multiplex PCR, while TCRdb's copy carries only in-frame clones and drops some. In the table there are more than 85,000 clones, roughly 69% of which are singletons. Sequenced input: PBMCs. The receptors derive from a woman in her 30s in good health and CMV-seronegative.

The chain is built from TRBV11-3 and TRBJ1-2, with D tentatively TRBD1 (5 bases). The V and J ends lost 4 bases and 1 base respectively, with 10 bases between them. Germline CDR1 reads SGHNT; CDR2 reads YENEEA. This CDR3 has 14 residues. The CDR3 loop is CASSSPDSNYGYTF. The CDR3 region has the DNA TGTGCCAGCAGCTCGCCAGACAGTAACTATGGCTACACCTTC.

V and J are TRBV9 and TRBJ2-3; TRBD2 matches 12 bases. Germline V CDR1 and CDR2: SGDLS, YYNGEE. CDR3 size: 17 residues. V shed 2 bases and J 2 bases; nucleotides not matched to a gene: 6. The DNA of the CDR3 is TGTGCCAGCAGCGTCCGGACTAGCGGGACCTACACAGATACGCAGTATTTT. Translation: CASSVRTSGTYTDTQYF.

The J gene is TRBJ1-6, the V gene TRBV4-3; D call uncertain. The CDR3 is 13 residues long. V lost 1 base to trimming and J lost 10 bases, with 8 bases between them. Per germline, CDR1 LGHNA and CDR2 YSLEER. The CDR3 loop reads CASSQGRGSPLHF. DNA of the CDR3: TGCGCCAGCAGCCAAGGGCGGGGATCACCCCTCCACTTT.

The chain has TRBV2 and TRBJ2-2; D is possibly TRBD1 (6 bases). V was clipped by 6 bases and J by 6 bases, with 8 bases between them. The CDR3 length is 12 residues. CDR1 and CDR2 (germline): SNHLY, FYNNEI. The CDR3 is CASRWGPGELFF. The CDR3 DNA sequence: TGTGCCAGCAGGTGGGGGCCCGGGGAGCTGTTTTTT.

The V call is TRBV6-1, the J call TRBJ2-3; D unresolved. This CDR3 has 10 residues. V shed 10 bases and J shed 5 bases, with 7 bases lying between them. CDR1 MNHNS and CDR2 SASEGT come from the germline V gene. Written as DNA, the CDR3 is TGTGCCATAACGGGAGATACGCAGTATTTT. This translates into CAITGDTQYF.

The chain recombines TRBV7-8 with TRBJ2-2, with TRBD2 matching 8 bases. V shed 5 bases and J 0 bases; nucleotides not matched to a gene: 17. CDR1 SGHVS and CDR2 FQNEAQ come from the germline V gene. This CDR3 contains 20 residues. The CDR3 DNA reads TGTGCCAGCAGCCCTAGGCGGACTAGCAAGAAATTCGCGAACACCGGGGAGCTGTTTTTT. Residues: CASSPRRTSKKFANTGELFF.

V usage is TRBV4-1 and J usage is TRBJ1-1; D remains unclear. The CDR3 sequence is 14 residues long. CDR1 MGHRA and CDR2 YSYEKL come from the germline V gene. The V end lost 0 bases, the J end lost 10 bases, and 15 bases lay between the germline ends. The chain's CDR3 is CASSQDLAPRGAFF. CDR3 nucleotides: TGCGCCAGCAGCCAAGACTTGGCCCCGCGGGGAGCTTTCTTT.

The genes are TRBV4-2 and TRBJ1-3, with 10 bases lining up with TRBD1. The CDR3 length is 18 residues. J gave up 2 bases and V 4 bases, and 11 bases lay outside the gene matches. Germline CDR1 and CDR2: LGHNA and YNFKEQ. In nucleotides, the CDR3 is TGTGCCAGCAGCCGAGGGACAGGGGTTTTCCAGGCTGGAAACACCATATATTTT. Translation: CASSRGTGVFQAGNTIYF.

This clone appeared a few times. The chain links TRBV10-3 to TRBJ1-3; a possible D gene is TRBD1 (5 bases). The CDR3 runs 14 residues. V lost 7 bases, J lost 3 bases, and 13 bases lay in between. Germline CDR1 reads ENHRY; CDR2 reads SYGVKD. The CDR3 loop is CAITNRQGGNTIYF. DNA for the CDR3: TGTGCCATCACGAACAGGCAGGGTGGAAACACCATATATTTT.

The V gene is TRBV7-9, the J gene TRBJ1-1, with TRBD1 as a possible D gene (5 bases). The CDR3 loop spans 13 amino acids. Germline loops: CDR1 SEHNR, CDR2 FQNEAQ (reference sequence). With 1 base removed from V and 7 bases from J, the gap between germline ends came to 10 bases. This CDR3 is CASSLVGDIEAFF. In nucleotides, the CDR3 is TGTGCCAGCAGCTTAGTAGGGGATATTGAAGCTTTCTTT.

The chain is built from TRBV7-8 and TRBJ2-5; the match to TRBD1 covers 7 bases. The closer fit of TRBJ2-7 to the DNA end suggests the J call may be wrong. The V gene's germline CDR1 is SGHVS and CDR2 FQNEAQ. There are 17 residues in the CDR3. The CDR3 loop reads CASSLVLRAGGRNEQYF. The CDR3 DNA sequence: TGTGCCAGCAGCTTAGTCCTCAGGGCAGGGGGAAGGAACGAGCAGTACTTC.

This chain connects TRBV27 to TRBJ1-5; D possibly corresponds to TRBD1 (6 bases). This CDR3 is built from 14 residues. The germline V and J ends were trimmed by 6 bases and 3 bases, with 12 bases remaining between them. CDR1 and CDR2 (germline): MNHEY, SMNVEV (reference sequence). As DNA, the CDR3 is TGTGCCAGCAGCCCAGACAGGAACAATCAGCCCCAGCATTTT. It yields the protein CASSPDRNNQPQHF.

The CDR3 region is CASRHRGEQFF. CDR3 sequence (DNA): TGTGCCAGCCGTCACAGGGGCGAGCAGTTCTTC. This rearrangement joins TRBV6-5 to TRBJ2-1; TRBD1 agrees at 7 bases. The CDR3 is 11 residues long. V trimming: 8 bases; J trimming: 10 bases; junction bases outside the gene matches: 5. CDR1 and CDR2 (germline): MNHEY, SVGAGI.

This sequence joins TRBV6-5 and TRBJ2-3; D may be TRBD1 (7 bases). V was cut by 8 bases and J by 4 bases, with 19 bases left in between. Per the germline V gene, CDR1 is MNHEY and CDR2 is SVGAGI. The CDR3 runs to 15 residues. This CDR3 is CASGVGGGGPDTQYF. CDR3 DNA: TGTGCCAGCGGAGTTGGCGGAGGGGGCCCAGATACGCAGTATTTT.